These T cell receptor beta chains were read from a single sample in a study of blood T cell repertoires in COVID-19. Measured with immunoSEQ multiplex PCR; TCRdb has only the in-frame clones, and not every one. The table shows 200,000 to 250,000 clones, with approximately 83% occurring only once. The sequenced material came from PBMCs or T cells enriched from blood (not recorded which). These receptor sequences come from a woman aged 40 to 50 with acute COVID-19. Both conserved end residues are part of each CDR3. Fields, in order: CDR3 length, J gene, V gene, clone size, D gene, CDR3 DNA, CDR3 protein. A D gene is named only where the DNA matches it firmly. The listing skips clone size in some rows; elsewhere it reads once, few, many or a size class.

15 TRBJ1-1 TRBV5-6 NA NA TGTGCCAGCAGCATGAGAGGTGTGAGATACACTGAAGCTTTCTTT CASSMRGVRYTEAFF
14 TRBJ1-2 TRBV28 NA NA TGTGCCAGCAGTTTCATCGGCAGGGATTATGGCTACACCTTC CASSFIGRDYGYTF
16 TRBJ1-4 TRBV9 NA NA TGTGCCAGCAGCCCCGAGGCGGGTCTCACTAATGAAAAACTGTTTTTT CASSPEAGLTNEKLFF
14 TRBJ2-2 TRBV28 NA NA TGTGCCACCAACCCCAGGGGACACACCGGGGAGCTGTTTTTT CATNPRGHTGELFF
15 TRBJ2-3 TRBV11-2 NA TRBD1 TGTGCCAGCAGCTTAGGACAGGGGAGGACAGATACGCAGTATTTT CASSLGQGRTDTQYF
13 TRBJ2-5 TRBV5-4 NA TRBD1 TGTGCCAGCAGTTGGGACAGCCAAGAGACCCAGTACTTC CASSWDSQETQYF
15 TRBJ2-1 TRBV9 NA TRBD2 TGTGCCAGCAGCCCCCGGACTAGCGGGTACAATGAGCAGTTCTTC CASSPRTSGYNEQFF
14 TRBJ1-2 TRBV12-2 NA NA TGTGCAAGTCGCCTACCGCCGATTAACTATGGCTACACCTTC CASRLPPINYGYTF
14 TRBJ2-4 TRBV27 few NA TGTGCCAGCAGTTTATCCGGGGCCAAAAACATTCAGTACTTC CASSLSGAKNIQYF
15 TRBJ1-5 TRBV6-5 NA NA TGTGCCAGCAGTCCCCGCGGGAAAGGGGGGGCATTCCAGCATTTT CASSPRGKGGAFQHF
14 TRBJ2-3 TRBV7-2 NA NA TGTGCCAGCAGCTTAGGAGGGATCCCAGATACGCAGTATTTT CASSLGGIPDTQYF
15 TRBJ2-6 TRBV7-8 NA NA TGTGCCAGCAGCTTGACAGTTGCTGGGGCCAACGTCCTGACTTTC CASSLTVAGANVLTF
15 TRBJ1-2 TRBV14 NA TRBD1 TGTGCCAGCAGCCACGGACAGGGGGTCGATTATGGCTACACCTTC CASSHGQGVDYGYTF
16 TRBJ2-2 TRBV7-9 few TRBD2 TGTGCCAGCAGCTTTGCTAGCGGTCGAGAGACCGGGGAGCTGTTTTTT CASSFASGRETGELFF